The following is a T cell receptor (beta chain) sequence with its context. Other DNA sequences within the sample encode an identical CDR3. The data were taken from a study of CD8+ T cells in alopecia areata. Extracted RNA was reverse transcribed, and the resulting cDNA served as sequencing template. Assay: immunoSEQ multiplex PCR; the TCRdb copy retains only in-frame clones and omits some. The repertoire holds 150,000 or so clones, with approximately 87% as singletons. CDR1 and CDR2 from the germline V gene are SGDLS and YYNGEE. V shed 0 bases and J shed 2 bases, with 7 bases lying between them. The CDR3 totals 14 residues.

The material was CD8+ T cells sorted from blood, obtained at week 0. This TCR was recovered from a human donor with alopecia areata. V and J are TRBV9 and TRBJ2-3, with TRBD2 as a possible D gene (5 bases). CDR3 DNA: TGTGCCAGCAGCGTAGGCGGGTCCACAGATACGCAGTATTTT. Protein: CASSVGGSTDTQYF.